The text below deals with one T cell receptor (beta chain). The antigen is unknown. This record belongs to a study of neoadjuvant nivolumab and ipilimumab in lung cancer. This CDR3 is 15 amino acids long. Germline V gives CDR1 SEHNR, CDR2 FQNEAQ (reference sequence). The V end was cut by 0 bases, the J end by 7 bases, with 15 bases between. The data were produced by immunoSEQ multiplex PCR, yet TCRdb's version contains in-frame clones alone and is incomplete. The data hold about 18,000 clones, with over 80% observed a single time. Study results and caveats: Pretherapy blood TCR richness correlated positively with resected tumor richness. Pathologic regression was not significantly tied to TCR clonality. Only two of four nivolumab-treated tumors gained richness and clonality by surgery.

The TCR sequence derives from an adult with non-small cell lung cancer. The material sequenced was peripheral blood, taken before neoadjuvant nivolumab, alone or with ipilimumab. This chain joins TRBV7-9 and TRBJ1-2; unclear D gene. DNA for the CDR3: TGTGCCAGCAGCTTAGCGCTCGGGGTGAAGGCTGGCTACACCTTC. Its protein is CASSLALGVKAGYTF. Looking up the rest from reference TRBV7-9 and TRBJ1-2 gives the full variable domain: DTGVSQNPRHKITKRGQNVTFRCDPISEHNRLYWYRQTLGQGPEFLTYFQNEAQLEKSRLLSDRFSAERPKGSFSTLEIQRTEQGDSAMYLCASSLALGVKAGYTFGSGTRLTVV.